This TCR beta chain originates from a study of shared clonotypes between healthy human individuals. General study points: Richness estimates generally favored naive over memory subsets. Clonotypes shared by all four sorted-subset donors had higher generation probabilities than non-shared clonotypes. Rarefaction analysis demonstrated incomplete sorted-subset sequencing notwithstanding large depth.

Germline V lookup: CDR1 MDHEN, CDR2 SYDVKM. This CDR3 has 13 amino acids. The V gene lost 8 bases and the J gene lost 4 bases, with 15 bases spanning the gap. The assay was immunoSEQ multiplex PCR, and TCRdb's table has in-frame clones only and misses some. The table lists some 2,000,000 clones, roughly 94% of them singletons. This clone has a handful of counts. What it binds is not known. The naive CD8 fraction comprised CD45RO-negative cells positively selected for CCR7 and excluded terminally differentiated effector memory CD45RA+ cells. Healthy HIV-negative adults with no recent acute infections or vaccinations were recruited as donors.

The chain carries TRBV28 and TRBJ2-7, with a weak D call TRBD1 (5 bases). The source material was naive CD8+ T cells sorted from blood. The receptor was derived from a young man in good health. CDR3 DNA sequence: TGTGCCAGCTTGGACAATGATCCTTACGAGCAGTACTTC. Translating it yields CASLDNDPYEQYF.